Sequencing of this T cell receptor (beta chain) was carried out in a study of beta chain features in type 1 diabetes. Regarding this clone: Its antigen is undetermined. One junction end does not reproduce the germline sequence, and a read error may be involved.

General study points: Shorter TCRB CDR3s, moderately but significantly so, marked every one of the four CD4+ subsets in Type 1 diabetes patients.

Looked up from germline, CDR1 is SSHAT and CDR2 is FNYEAQ (reference sequence). The CDR3 is 17 amino acids. The entirety of the isolated RNA underwent reverse transcription, so expressed TCRB transcripts were sequenced. Only in-frame clones appear in the TCRdb table, and some are missing; sequencing was by immunoSEQ multiplex PCR. The sample lists about 250,000 clones; 13% to 15% were seen once. The chain has TRBV7-7 and TRBJ2-5, with 7 bases fitting TRBD2. The sample comprised naive CD4+ T cells from blood. The clonotype originates from a woman aged 40 to 49 in good health. CDR3 in amino acids: CASSLGGGVHSQETQYF. The CDR3 nucleotides read TGTGCTAGCAGCTTAGGCGGGGGTGTCCACTCCCAAGAGACCCAGTACTTC.